Given below is one TCR beta chain in context. Antigen unknown. The data stem from a study of graft-versus-host responses after intestinal transplantation. Study context: Each recipient received anti-thymocyte globulin induction, then tacrolimus and steroids for 3 to 4 years.

Data came from immunoSEQ multiplex PCR; TCRdb stores just in-frame clones and leaves some out. The data contain roughly 36,000 clones, roughly four fifths of them singletons. Study results and limitations: GvH clone levels peaked in circulation, and this peak was associated with early post-transplant HvG declines. High graft-versus-host to host-versus-graft clonal ratios were seen in allografts of patients with graft-donor T cell macrochimerism. GvH clones detected in recipient marrow included some appearing first in ileum or blood.

V was pared by 4 bases and J by 6 bases, with 10 bases of the junction left unmatched. This CDR3 region has 14 residues. Germline V gene lookup returns CDR1 GTSNPN and CDR2 SVGIG (reference sequence). This TCR derives from a human patient who received an intestinal transplant, so some T cells may come from the graft donor. Sequencing was performed on PBMCs, taken about 160 weeks after transplant. The J gene is TRBJ2-7, the V gene TRBV30; 9 nucleotides agree with TRBD2. CDR3 in amino acids: CAWTGPAGGFEQYF. The CDR3 DNA reads as TGTGCCTGGACAGGCCCAGCGGGGGGTTTCGAGCAGTACTTC.